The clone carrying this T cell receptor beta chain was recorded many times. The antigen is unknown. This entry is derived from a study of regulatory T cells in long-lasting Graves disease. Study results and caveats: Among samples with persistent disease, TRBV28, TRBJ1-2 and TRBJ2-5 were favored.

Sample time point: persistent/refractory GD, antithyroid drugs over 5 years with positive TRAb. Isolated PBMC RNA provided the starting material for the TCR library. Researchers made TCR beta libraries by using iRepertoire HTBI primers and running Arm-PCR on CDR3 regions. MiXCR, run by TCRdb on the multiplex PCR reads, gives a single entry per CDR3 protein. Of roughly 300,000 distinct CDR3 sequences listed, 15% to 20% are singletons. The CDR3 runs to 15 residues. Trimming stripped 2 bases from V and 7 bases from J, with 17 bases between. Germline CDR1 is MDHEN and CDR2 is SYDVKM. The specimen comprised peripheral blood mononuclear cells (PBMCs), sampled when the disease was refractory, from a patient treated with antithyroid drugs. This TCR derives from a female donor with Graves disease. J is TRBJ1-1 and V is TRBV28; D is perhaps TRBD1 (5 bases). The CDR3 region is CASSLPRAGINEAFF. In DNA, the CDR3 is TGTGCCAGCAGTTTACCTAGGGCAGGGATCAATGAAGCTTTCTTT.